This is a list of T cell receptor beta chains from one sample in a study of T cells in localized non-small cell lung cancer. TCRdb's copy holds only in-frame clones and misses some; the assay was immunoSEQ multiplex PCR. The data show fewer than 20,000 clones, about 89% seen once. The specimen comprised peripheral blood, sampled before any cancer treatment. The receptors derive from a female donor older than 55 with stage III squamous cell lung carcinoma. CDR3s include the opening cysteine and the closing phenylalanine or tryptophan. D genes are given only for firm matches. Rows give clone size only sometimes, using once, few, many, or a class for an expanded clone.

TRBJ1-5 | once | TRBD1 | TRBV19 | CASSRRDRGTPQHF | TGTGCCAGTAGTAGGCGGGACAGGGGGACACCCCAGCATTTT
TRBJ1-1 | NA | NA | TRBV28 | CASSAPQGAFF | TGTGCCAGCAGTGCCCCTCAGGGAGCTTTCTTT
TRBJ1-1 | NA | NA | TRBV7-3 | CASSLEGNTEAFF | TGTGCCAGCAGCTTAGAGGGGAACACTGAAGCTTTCTTT
TRBJ1-5 | NA | NA | TRBV6-6 | CASSWLGGVSNQPQHF | TGTGCCAGCAGTTGGTTAGGGGGTGTCAGCAATCAGCCCCAGCATTTT
TRBJ1-1 | once | TRBD1 | TRBV7-9 | CASSFDRGNTEAFF | TGTGCCAGCAGCTTTGACAGGGGGAACACTGAAGCTTTCTTT
TRBJ2-3 | NA | NA | TRBV11-3 | CASSPRSGDTDTQYF | TGTGCCAGCAGCCCCAGATCCGGGGACACAGATACGCAGTATTTT
TRBJ1-5 | NA | TRBD1 | TRBV28 | CASSSGQGPNQPQHF | TGTGCCAGCAGTTCCGGACAGGGGCCAAATCAGCCCCAGCATTTT
TRBJ2-1 | once | NA | TRBV30 | CAWSVRGSSYNEQFF | TGTGCCTGGAGTGTACGTGGGAGCTCCTACAATGAGCAGTTCTTC
TRBJ2-2 | NA | TRBD1 | TRBV9 | CASSVGTGGYTGELFF | TGTGCCAGCAGCGTAGGGACAGGGGGCTACACCGGGGAGCTGTTTTTT
TRBJ1-1 | NA | TRBD1 | TRBV6-5 | CASSPTGGTEAFF | TGTGCCAGCAGCCCGACAGGGGGGACTGAAGCTTTCTTT
TRBJ2-1 | NA | NA | TRBV7-9 | CASSEPENEQFF | TGTGCCAGCAGCGAGCCAGAGAATGAGCAGTTCTTC
TRBJ2-1 | NA | NA | TRBV18 | CASSLGRPPYNEQFF | TGTGCCAGCTCCCTGGGTCGTCCTCCCTACAATGAGCAGTTCTTC
TRBJ1-2 | NA | NA | TRBV10-3 | CATQDNYGYTF | TGTGCCACGCAGGATAACTATGGCTACACCTTC
TRBJ1-2 | NA | TRBD1 | TRBV25-1 | CASSETQGPQDGYTF | TGTGCCAGCAGTGAAACACAGGGGCCGCAGGATGGCTACACCTTC
TRBJ1-1 | NA | NA | TRBV6-5 | CASSYAGTTFGTEAFF | TGTGCCAGCAGTTACGCCGGGACAACCTTCGGCACTGAAGCTTTCTTT
TRBJ1-3 | NA | NA | TRBV5-4 | CASRRETGNTIYF | TGTGCCAGCAGGAGGGAAACTGGAAACACCATATATTTT